These 17 T cell receptor beta chains were sequenced from one sample in a study of T cell responses to AZD1222 COVID-19 vaccine. The protocol was immunoSEQ multiplex PCR, while the TCRdb copy is restricted to in-frame clones and leaves out a portion. This table has more than 90,000 clones, about 80% appearing once. The specimen comprised peripheral blood, sampled on day 0 of AZD1222 vaccination. These receptors all come from an adult in good health.

The rearrangement links TRBV20-1 to TRBJ2-1; D unclear. The CDR3 is 11 residues long. V lost 0 bases and J 6 bases, leaving 3 bases between the germline ends. CDR1 and CDR2 (germline): DFQATT, SNEGSKA (reference sequence). Here the CDR3 reads CSARESNEQFF. Here the CDR3 DNA reads TGCAGTGCTAGAGAGTCCAATGAGCAGTTCTTC.

The V gene is TRBV4-1, the J gene TRBJ2-6; TRBD1 matches at 12 bases. The CDR3 loop spans 19 amino acids. The V gene end was trimmed by 1 base and the J gene end by 2 bases; junction bases not matched to a gene: 6. CDR1 is MGHRA and CDR2 is YSYEKL in the germline V gene. The CDR3 DNA reads as TGCGCCAGCAGCCAAGCTAAGGGACAGGGGGCCGCTGGGGCCAACGTCCTGACTTTC. Its translation: CASSQAKGQGAAGANVLTF.

This chain connects TRBV3-1 (or the pseudogene TRBV3-2) to TRBJ1-1; the D is unclear. Germline V CDR1 and CDR2: LGHDT, YNNKEL (reference sequence). V lost 4 bases, J lost 0 bases, and 9 bases lay in between. CDR3 length: 14 residues. CDR3 in amino acids: CASSPSLMNTEAFF. The DNA for the CDR3 is TGTGCCAGCAGCCCCAGCCTCATGAACACTGAAGCTTTCTTT.

The chain carries TRBV2 and TRBJ1-6, with a tentative D call TRBD1 (5 bases). Trimming pared 6 bases from V and 7 bases from J, leaving 13 bases between. Germline V gives CDR1 SNHLY, CDR2 FYNNEI. This CDR3 region has 14 residues. This CDR3 is CASSAGGGNSPLHF. CDR3 bases: TGTGCCAGCAGCGCCGGGGGGGGAAATTCACCCCTCCACTTT.

The rearrangement uses TRBV5-4 and TRBJ2-5; 7 nucleotides align to TRBD1. Per germline, CDR1 SGHNT and CDR2 YYREEE (reference sequence). CDR3 length: 15 residues. After removal of 0 bases from V and 2 bases from J, the junction contained 4 bases not matched to a gene. In DNA, the CDR3 is TGTGCCAGCAGCTTGGGACAACAGGGGCAAGAGACCCAGTACTTC. This codes for CASSLGQQGQETQYF. The full variable domain, with the rest looked up from reference TRBV5-4 and TRBJ2-5, is ETGVTQSPTHLIKTRGQQVTLRCSSQSGHNTVSWYQQALGQGPQFIFQYYREEENGRGNFPPRFSGLQFPNYSSELNVNALELDDSALYLCASSLGQQGQETQYFGPGTRLLVL.

The chain recombines TRBV28 with TRBJ2-7, with 11 bases matching TRBD1. The CDR3 covers 15 residues. The V segment lost 7 bases and the J segment 2 bases; nucleotides outside the gene matches: 7. CDR1 is MDHEN and CDR2 is SYDVKM in the germline V gene. The CDR3 here is CASIPGTGGTYEQYF. CDR3 coding DNA: TGTGCCAGCATCCCCGGGACAGGGGGTACCTACGAGCAGTACTTC. The full variable domain, its missing parts supplied by reference TRBV28 and TRBJ2-7, is DVKVTQSSRYLVKRTGEKVFLECVQDMDHENMFWYRQDPGLGLRLIYFSYDVKMKEKGDIPEGYSVSREKKERFSLILESASTNQTSMYLCASIPGTGGTYEQYFGPGTRLTVT.

The V and J genes are TRBV5-1 and TRBJ2-3; no clear D gene. Trimming removed 0 bases at V and 0 bases at J, with 8 bases between. The CDR3 length is 15 residues. Germline lookup yields CDR1 SGHRS and CDR2 YFSETQ. The CDR3 loop is CASSLALVSTDTQYF. The CDR3, as DNA: TGCGCCAGCAGCTTGGCCTTGGTTAGCACAGATACGCAGTATTTT. Full variable domain (rest looked up from reference TRBV5-1 and TRBJ2-3): KAGVTQTPRYLIKTRGQQVTLSCSPISGHRSVSWYQQTPGQGLQFLFEYFSETQRNKGNFPGRFSGRQFSNSRSEMNVSTLELGDSALYLCASSLALVSTDTQYFGPGTRLTVL.

The gene calls are TRBV28 and TRBJ1-5; 7 bases match TRBD1. Germline V lookup: CDR1 MDHEN, CDR2 SYDVKM. V shed 5 bases and J 4 bases; nucleotides not matched to a gene: 8. The CDR3 is 15 residues long. Here the CDR3 DNA reads TGTGCCAGCAGTGGTCACGGGACAGAGAATCAGCCCCAGCATTTT. Translated, it gives CASSGHGTENQPQHF.

On this clone: A junction end diverges from the germline sequence, so it may reflect a read error. V is TRBV27 and J is TRBJ1-1; D not resolved. CDR1 MNHEY and CDR2 SMNVEV come from the germline V gene (reference sequence). The length of the CDR3 is 13 residues. The CDR3 sequence: CASSLSKTSEAFF. CDR3 DNA: TGTGCCAGCAGTCTATCCAAAACGAGTGAAGCTTTCTTT.

This rearrangement joins TRBV10-1 to TRBJ1-3; the D gene is possibly TRBD1 (5 bases). V lost 6 bases and J lost 0, with 12 bases in between. Germline V gene lookup returns CDR1 WNHNN and CDR2 SYGVQD (reference sequence). The CDR3 is 15 residues long. The CDR3 region has the DNA TGCGCCAGCAGCGTCTTGACAGTCTCTGGAAACACCATATATTTT. Its translation is CASSVLTVSGNTIYF.

The chain employs TRBV12-3 or TRBV12-4 and TRBJ1-3; D gene unclear. CDR3 length: 12 amino acids. Trimming removed 6 bases from V and 4 bases from J, with 7 bases in between. The CDR3 loop reads CASRILGNTIYF. The CDR3, as DNA: TGTGCCAGCAGAATTTTGGGAAACACCATATATTTT.

This clone occurred a few times. The V gene is TRBV6-5, the J gene TRBJ1-1, with D unresolved. This CDR3 is built from 14 residues. Germline V lookup: CDR1 MNHEY, CDR2 SVGAGI. V was cut by 0 bases and J by 5 bases, with 10 bases left in between. The CDR3 region is CASSYSNRGTEAFF. In DNA, the CDR3 is TGTGCCAGCAGTTACTCGAATCGGGGAACTGAAGCTTTCTTT.

This sequence joins TRBV5-1 and TRBJ1-2; 7 bases are a match to TRBD1. This CDR3 is built from 15 residues. The V gene end was trimmed by 4 bases and the J gene end by 1 base; junction bases not matched to a gene: 7. From germline, CDR1 is SGHRS and CDR2 YFSETQ. The CDR3, as DNA: TGCGCCAGCAGCGCGACAGGGATCGTTAACTATGGCTACACCTTC. Amino acids: CASSATGIVNYGYTF.

The chain carries TRBV5-5 and TRBJ1-3; D gene unclear. Germline CDR1 reads SGHKS; CDR2 reads YYEKEE (reference sequence). V lost 2 bases, J lost 0 bases, and 9 bases lay in between. This CDR3 region has 15 residues. In DNA form, the CDR3 reads TGTGCCAGCAGCTTCGGACTGTTCTCTGGAAACACCATATATTTT. Its protein is CASSFGLFSGNTIYF.

This chain connects TRBV5-4 to TRBJ2-3; D not resolved. Germline lookup yields CDR1 SGHNT and CDR2 YYREEE (reference sequence). The CDR3 covers 15 residues. V was clipped by 2 bases and J by 2 bases, with 12 bases between them. The CDR3 sequence is CASSFPPPNTDTQYF. The CDR3 coding sequence is TGTGCCAGCAGCTTCCCCCCGCCTAACACAGATACGCAGTATTTT.

The rearrangement uses TRBV7-2 and TRBJ2-7; 13 positions match TRBD2. V shed 5 bases, J shed 4 bases, and the junction held 5 bases outside the gene matches. Germline V CDR1 and CDR2: SGHTA, FQGNSA. This CDR3 is 15 amino acids long. CDR3 protein: CASSPGLAGAYEQYF. For the CDR3, the DNA is TGTGCCAGCAGCCCTGGACTAGCGGGGGCTTACGAGCAGTACTTC.

The chain couples TRBV7-9 to TRBJ1-1; 7 nucleotides agree with TRBD1. V shed 5 bases, J shed 1 base, and the junction held 7 bases outside the gene matches. CDR1 is SEHNR and CDR2 is FQNEAQ in the germline V gene (reference sequence). CDR3 length: 15 amino acids. The CDR3 sequence is CASSPEGATNTEAFF. Written as DNA, the CDR3 is TGTGCCAGCAGCCCGGAGGGGGCGACGAACACTGAAGCTTTCTTT.